This T cell receptor beta chain was sequenced in a study of T cells expressing NK-cell markers. The wider study: Beta-chain profiling covered CD3+CD56+NKG2C+, CD3+CD56+NKG2C- and CD3+CD56-NKG2C+ sorted subsets.

Beta-chain TCR cDNA was generated via 5'RACE template switching with UMIs. Reprocessing the 5' RACE reads, TCRdb reports a single entry for every CDR3 protein and omits DNA. The listing contains about 390,000 distinct CDR3 sequences. Comments on this clonotype: Antigen specificity is unknown.

Study outcomes and limitations: Among several donors, these clonotypes also ranked first in the CD3+CD56-NKG2C+ fraction. Each of roughly six donors carried dominant NKG2C+ clonotypes accounting for about 1.0-7.5% of CD8+ T cells.

The CDR3 spans 14 residues. Looked up from germline, CDR1 is SGHTA and CDR2 is FQGNSA. V gene TRBV7-2 combines with J gene TRBJ2-7; the D gene TCRdb calls, TRBD1, cannot be checked with no DNA. This receptor was identified in a woman aged 45-60 years in good health. Sequencing was carried out using blood T cells: a sorted CD56 or NKG2C T cell subset, CD4+ or CD8+ T cells, or bulk PBMC T cells (not recorded which). The CDR3 region is CASRPGTQFYEQYF.